These 21 T cell receptor beta chains share one sample of origin, sequenced in a study of blood T cell repertoires in COVID-19 (dated by TCRdb to 2018 to 2021). Receptor libraries were prepared by the immunoSEQ multiplex PCR assay. Entries here come from immuneACCESS through TCRdb and include only in-frame sequences with V and J called. Some clones fail to appear in such tables; in the studies checked, an unresolved V gene covers under half of the shortfall, and the cause of the remainder is unknown. The sample table contains over 200,000 clones; only one count was recorded for about 80% of them. The ten largest clonotypes hold under 2% of the sample. The sequencing input was PBMCs or T cells enriched from blood (not recorded which). Every receptor here comes from a man aged 55 to 70 who had recovered from COVID-19.

V usage is TRBV18 and J usage is TRBJ1-2; 7 bases map to TRBD1. Germline V CDR1 and CDR2: KGHSH, LQKENI. The CDR3 contains 15 residues. Trimming cost V 2 bases and J 1 base; bases outside gene matches: 4. CDR3 bases: TGTGCCAGCTCACCAACAGGGGACGATAACTATGGCTACACCTTC. The encoded protein is CASSPTGDDNYGYTF.

The V and J genes are TRBV7-9 and TRBJ2-5; 14 nucleotides agree with TRBD2. CDR1 SEHNR and CDR2 FQNEAQ come from the germline V gene (reference sequence). The CDR3 length is 17 residues. The trim removed 1 base at V and 0 bases at J, leaving 1 base unmatched. CDR3 loop: CASSLGLAGGDQETQYF. CDR3 nucleotides: TGTGCCAGCAGCTTAGGACTAGCGGGGGGGGACCAAGAGACCCAGTACTTC.

Here the CDR3 reads CASSPGAGEKNIQYF. CDR3 DNA sequence: TGTGCCAGTAGTCCCGGGGCAGGGGAGAAAAACATTCAGTACTTC. The V call is TRBV19, the J call TRBJ2-4; D perhaps matches TRBD1 (6 bases). V was cut by 5 bases and J by 4 bases, with 15 bases left in between. The CDR3 consists of 15 residues. CDR1 is LNHDA and CDR2 is SQIVND in the germline V gene (reference sequence).

This chain uses TRBV6-5 with TRBJ1-2, with 7 bases identical to TRBD1. Per the germline V gene, CDR1 is MNHEY and CDR2 is SVGAGI. The CDR3 totals 13 residues. The trim removed 0 bases at V and 13 bases at J, leaving 8 bases unmatched. CDR3 coding DNA: TGTGCCAGCAGTTACTCAGAAGACAGGGAGTGCACCTTC. It specifies CASSYSEDRECTF.

The V and J genes are TRBV6-6 and TRBJ2-7, with 9 bases that match TRBD1. Trimming at V came to 4 bases and at J to 5 bases, leaving 6 bases not matched to a gene. CDR3 length equals 14 residues. Germline CDR1 and CDR2: MNHNY and SVGAGI (reference sequence). In nucleotides, the CDR3 is TGTGCCAGCAGTTTCCCGGACAGGGGACACGAGCAGTACTTC. It encodes CASSFPDRGHEQYF.

The chain joins TRBV9 to TRBJ2-3, with TRBD1 as a possible D gene (6 bases). Germline V gene data show CDR1 as SGDLS and CDR2 as YYNGEE. The V end lost 2 bases, the J end lost 7 bases, and 14 bases lay between the germline ends. The CDR3 loop spans 14 amino acids. Here the CDR3 DNA reads TGTGCCAGCAGCGTTCGACAGGAAGGGAATACGCAGTATTTT. Residues: CASSVRQEGNTQYF.

The V call is TRBV5-1, the J call TRBJ2-3; perhaps TRBD1 as D (6 bases). Germline CDR1 SGHRS, CDR2 YFSETQ. CDR3 size: 14 residues. Trimming removed 0 bases at V and 3 bases at J, with 8 bases between. The chain's CDR3 is CASSLGQATDTQYF. In DNA, the CDR3 is TGCGCCAGCAGCTTGGGACAGGCAACAGATACGCAGTATTTT.

The J gene is TRBJ1-2, the V gene TRBV7-3, with 7 nucleotides matching TRBD1. Germline V gene data show CDR1 as SGHTA and CDR2 as FQGTGA. This CDR3 has 15 amino acids. V lost 4 bases to trimming and J lost 8 bases; unmatched junction nucleotides: 13. This chain's CDR3 is CASSSYPGQGGGYTF. The DNA of the CDR3 is TGTGCCAGCAGCTCATACCCGGGGCAGGGGGGAGGCTACACCTTC.

The chain uses TRBV5-1 and TRBJ2-7; 8 positions match TRBD1. With 0 bases clipped from V and 3 bases from J, the junction kept 5 bases outside the gene matches. The CDR3 spans 15 residues. Germline lookup yields CDR1 SGHRS and CDR2 YFSETQ. CDR3 loop: CASSLEVTGGYEQYF. The CDR3 coding sequence is TGCGCCAGCAGCTTGGAGGTAACAGGGGGCTACGAGCAGTACTTC.

V is TRBV7-9 and J is TRBJ1-1; tentatively, D is TRBD1 (5 bases). Trimming stripped 5 bases from V and 9 bases from J, with 13 bases between. The germline V gene encodes CDR1 SEHNR and CDR2 FQNEAQ (reference sequence). The length of the CDR3 is 12 residues. The CDR3 bases are TGTGCCAGCAGCCCGCAGGAGGGACAAGCTTTCTTT. Translated: CASSPQEGQAFF.

The rearrangement links TRBV3-1 (or the pseudogene TRBV3-2) to TRBJ1-1; the D gene is possibly TRBD1 (5 bases). The CDR3 is made up of 14 amino acids. Germline CDR1 and CDR2: LGHDT and YNNKEL (reference sequence). Trimming pared 1 base from V and 3 bases from J, leaving 9 bases between. Here the CDR3 DNA reads TGTGCCAGCAGCCAAGCTTCGACAGACACTGAAGCTTTCTTT. Translating it yields CASSQASTDTEAFF.

The CDR3 sequence: CASSRAYYGYTF. In DNA, the CDR3 is TGTGCCAGCTCGAGGGCGTACTATGGCTACACCTTC. The chain joins TRBV12-3 or TRBV12-4 to TRBJ1-2; no firm D call. V gave up 8 bases and J gave up 3 bases, with 10 bases separating them. The CDR3 runs to 12 residues.

The V gene is TRBV15, the J gene TRBJ1-1; tentative D call: TRBD1 (6 bases). V lost 0 bases, J lost 7 bases, and 12 bases lay in between. CDR1 is LNHNV and CDR2 is YYDKDF in the germline V gene (reference sequence). The CDR3 runs 14 residues. CDR3 bases: TGTGCCACCAGCAGAGATAGGTCAGGGGATGAAGCTTTCTTT. It yields the protein CATSRDRSGDEAFF.

The chain uses TRBV12-5 and TRBJ2-3, with D possibly matching TRBD2 (6 bases). Germline V gene lookup returns CDR1 LGHNT and CDR2 FRNRAP. The CDR3 contains 15 residues. Trimming took 3 bases from V and 4 from J, leaving 14 bases between them. The CDR3 reads CASGLLDGGADTQYF. For the CDR3, the DNA is TGTGCTAGTGGTTTACTTGACGGGGGTGCAGATACGCAGTATTTT.

J is TRBJ2-4 and V is TRBV5-1; 7 nucleotides match TRBD1. The trim removed 2 bases at V and 5 bases at J, leaving 7 bases unmatched. Germline V gene data show CDR1 as SGHRS and CDR2 as YFSETQ. This CDR3 is built from 15 residues. This chain's CDR3 is CASSLRTGQQNIQYF. The CDR3 region has the DNA TGCGCCAGCAGCTTACGGACGGGACAGCAAAACATTCAGTACTTC.

The rearrangement links TRBV5-8 to TRBJ1-5, with 7 bases matching TRBD1. CDR1 and CDR2 (germline): SGHTS, YDEGEE. The V segment lost 0 bases and the J segment 3 bases; nucleotides outside the gene matches: 6. This CDR3 spans 16 amino acids. In DNA, the CDR3 is TGTGCCAGCAGCTTGGTAGGCCAGGGGGACAATCAGCCCCAGCATTTT. It yields the protein CASSLVGQGDNQPQHF.

The chain recombines TRBV7-2 with TRBJ1-2; D is possibly TRBD1 (5 bases). This CDR3 region has 15 residues. Per the germline V gene, CDR1 is SGHTA and CDR2 is FQGNSA. V lost 3 bases and J lost 4, with 15 bases in between. Here the CDR3 DNA reads TGTGCCAGCAGCTTGGACACCAATCCGGGCTATGGCTACACCTTC. Protein sequence: CASSLDTNPGYGYTF.

J is TRBJ2-2 and V is TRBV3-1 (or the pseudogene TRBV3-2); D is unclear. The CDR3 spans 16 residues. V was pared by 4 bases and J by 2 bases, with 14 bases between. CDR1 is LGHDT and CDR2 is YNNKEL in the germline V gene (reference sequence). In DNA form, the CDR3 reads TGTGCCAGCAGCCTACGGGTCCCCAAAAACACCGGGGAGCTGTTTTTT. This encodes CASSLRVPKNTGELFF.

The V call is TRBV18, the J call TRBJ2-7, with 7 bases identical to TRBD1. Trimming at V came to 3 bases and at J to 3 bases, leaving 5 bases not matched to a gene. This CDR3 comprises 14 residues. Germline loops: CDR1 KGHSH, CDR2 LQKENI. The CDR3 DNA reads TGTGCCAGCTCACCGACAGGGTTACTCTACGAGCAGTACTTC. Translation gives CASSPTGLLYEQYF.

The J gene is TRBJ2-1, the V gene TRBV7-3, with 9 positions matching TRBD1. The CDR3 runs 15 residues. CDR1 is SGHTA, CDR2 FQGTGA, per germline. The junction had 8 bases not matched to a gene; V was cut back by 3 bases and J by 8 bases. In DNA form, the CDR3 reads TGTGCCAGCAGCTTTTTCGGACAGGGGCTCGATGAGCAGTTCTTC. Amino acids: CASSFFGQGLDEQFF.

The rearrangement uses TRBV13 and TRBJ1-2; D is unclear. Per the germline V gene, CDR1 is PRHDT and CDR2 is FYEKMQ (reference sequence). Trimming took off 4 bases at V and 8 bases at J, with 20 bases between the two ends. There are 15 residues in the CDR3. CDR3 coding DNA: TGTGCCAGCAGCTGGAGGTCGGGGATCGCCAGGGGCTACACCTTC. Protein: CASSWRSGIARGYTF.